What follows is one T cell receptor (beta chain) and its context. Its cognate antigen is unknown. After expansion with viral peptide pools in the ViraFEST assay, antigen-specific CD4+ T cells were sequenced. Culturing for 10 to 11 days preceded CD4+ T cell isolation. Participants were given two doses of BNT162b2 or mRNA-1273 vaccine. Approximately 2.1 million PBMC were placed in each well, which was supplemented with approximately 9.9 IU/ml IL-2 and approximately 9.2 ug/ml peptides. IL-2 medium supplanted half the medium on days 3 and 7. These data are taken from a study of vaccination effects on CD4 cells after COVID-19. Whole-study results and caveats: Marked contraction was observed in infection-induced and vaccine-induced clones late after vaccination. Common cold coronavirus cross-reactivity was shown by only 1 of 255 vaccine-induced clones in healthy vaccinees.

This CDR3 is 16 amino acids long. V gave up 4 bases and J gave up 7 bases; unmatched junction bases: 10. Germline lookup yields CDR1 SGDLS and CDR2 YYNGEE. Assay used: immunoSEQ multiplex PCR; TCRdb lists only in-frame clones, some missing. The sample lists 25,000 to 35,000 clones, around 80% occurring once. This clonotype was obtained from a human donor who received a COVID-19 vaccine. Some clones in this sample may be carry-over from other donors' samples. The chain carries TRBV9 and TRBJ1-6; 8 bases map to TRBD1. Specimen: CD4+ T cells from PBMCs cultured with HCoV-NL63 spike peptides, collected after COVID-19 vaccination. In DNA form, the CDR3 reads TGTGCCAGCAGCCTAAAGGGAGGACAGGGAAATTCACCCCTCCACTTT. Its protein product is CASSLKGGQGNSPLHF.